These T cell receptor beta chains were read from a single sample in a study of radiotherapy plus CTLA-4 blockade in lung cancer. The protocol was immunoSEQ multiplex PCR, while the TCRdb copy is restricted to in-frame clones and leaves out a portion. The top ten clones hold around 10% of a sample with roughly 44,000 clones, more than 70% of them seen once. This specimen consisted of peripheral blood, obtained from a patient treated with radiotherapy plus ipilimumab. The receptors stem from a human donor with non-small cell lung cancer who had stable disease on radiotherapy plus ipilimumab. CDR3s include the opening cysteine and the closing phenylalanine or tryptophan. A D gene is named only where the DNA matches it firmly. Size values are once, few and many counts, or a class for expanded clones, and some rows have none.

>NA|TRBD1|TRBV7-9|TRBJ1-6
TGTGCCAGCAGAGCCGGGACAGGGGTTTCACCCCTCCACTTT
CASRAGTGVSPLHF
>NA|TRBD1|TRBV11-1|TRBJ2-2
TGTGCCAGCAGCGAAAGCGGACAGGGGAGGATTGGGGGGGAGCTGTTTTTT
CASSESGQGRIGGELFF
>NA|NA|TRBV5-1|TRBJ1-2
TGCGCCAGCAGCGCCGGGGCCGATACCAACTATGGCTACACCTTC
CASSAGADTNYGYTF
>NA|TRBD2|TRBV2|TRBJ2-3
TGTGCCAGCAGTGATCCTAGCGGGAGCACAGATACGCAGTATTTT
CASSDPSGSTDTQYF
>NA|TRBD1|TRBV7-2|TRBJ1-2
TGTGCCAGCAGCGGAAACAGGGGTATAGGTGGCTACACCTTC
CASSGNRGIGGYTF
>once|NA|TRBV5-6|TRBJ2-2
TGTGCCAGCAGCTTTTTCAGTAACACCGGGGAGCTGTTTTTT
CASSFFSNTGELFF
>NA|TRBD2|TRBV2|TRBJ2-1
TGTGCCAGCAGTTTAGCGGGGGGGCGTATAAATGAGCAGTTCTTC
CASSLAGGRINEQFF
>once|NA|TRBV5-1|TRBJ2-2
TGCGCCAGCAGCTTGGAGACAGCTAGTCTGATCTCCGGGGAGCTGTTTTTT
CASSLETASLISGELFF
>few|NA|TRBV6-1|TRBJ2-7
TGTGCCAGCAGAACGGGGGGGACAGGGTCCGAGCAGTACTTC
CASRTGGTGSEQYF
>NA|TRBD1|TRBV6-4|TRBJ1-6
TGTGCCAGCAGCCTCGAAGGGACAGAGAGTTCACCCCTCCACTTT
CASSLEGTESSPLHF
>NA|NA|TRBV11-2|TRBJ2-5
TGTGCCAGCAGCTTGGACTGGTCGGAGACCCAGTACTTC
CASSLDWSETQYF
>few|NA|TRBV4-1|TRBJ1-5
TGCGCCAGCAGCCAAGTAGAGGGTAATCAGCCCCAGCATTTT
CASSQVEGNQPQHF
>NA|NA|TRBV19|TRBJ1-2
TGTGCCAGTAGTATAAAGGGCCAGGGGACCCATGGCTACACCTTC
CASSIKGQGTHGYTF
>NA|NA|TRBV28|TRBJ2-2
TGTGCCAGCAGTTCCGCGGGGGCGGGGCTGAGAACCGGGGAGCTGTTTTTT
CASSSAGAGLRTGELFF
>NA|TRBD1|TRBV5-1|TRBJ1-2
TGCGCCAGCAGCCCCGACCGGGACAGGGCACCCGGCTACACCTTC
CASSPDRDRAPGYTF
>NA|TRBD1|TRBV6-5|TRBJ1-4
TGTGCCAGCAGTTACTCGACAGGGGCTGAAAAACTGTTTTTT
CASSYSTGAEKLFF
>medium-sized|NA|TRBV13|TRBJ2-7
TGTGCCAGCAGCTTAGGGCGGGGTCCATCCTACGAGCAGTACTTC
CASSLGRGPSYEQYF
>few|NA|TRBV6-1|TRBJ2-3
TGTGCCAGCAGTGAATCACCTTTTACGGGCGGGCAGTATTTT
CASSESPFTGGQYF
>NA|TRBD1|TRBV11-2|TRBJ2-3
TGTGCCAGCAGCTTAGGTTACAGGGGGGCAGCAGATACGCAGTATTTT
CASSLGYRGAADTQYF
>NA|NA|TRBV25-1|TRBJ1-6
TGTGCCAGCAGGGGGAGCTCCTATAATTCACCCCTCCACTTT
CASRGSSYNSPLHF
>NA|NA|TRBV19|TRBJ1-2
TGTGCCAGTACTCCGTCGCGGCGCTCTAACTATGGCTACACCTTC
CASTPSRRSNYGYTF
>medium-sized|NA|TRBV29-1|TRBJ1-2
TGCAGCGTTGGGTTATCTAACTATGGCTACACCTTC
CSVGLSNYGYTF
>NA|TRBD1|TRBV10-3|TRBJ2-2
TGTGCCATCAGTGGGACAGGGAGCTGGTCCACCGGGGAGCTGTTTTTT
CAISGTGSWSTGELFF
>NA|TRBD1|TRBV11-1|TRBJ2-3
TGTGCCAGCAGCTTCGACAGGGGGCGCGGTTCTAGCACAGATACGCAGTATTTT
CASSFDRGRGSSTDTQYF
>once|TRBD1|TRBV18|TRBJ1-5
TGTGCCAGCTCACCAGGGACAGGGAGCAATCAGCCCCAGCATTTT
CASSPGTGSNQPQHF
>NA|NA|TRBV6-1|TRBJ1-1
TGTGCCAGCAGTTTCGGGGGTCAGCAAGCTTTCTTT
CASSFGGQQAFF
>few|NA|TRBV6-5|TRBJ1-2
TGTGCCAGCGGACGGGGAAACTATGGCTACACCTTC
CASGRGNYGYTF
>NA|TRBD2|TRBV7-3|TRBJ2-1
TGTGCCAGCAGCTCCCGGACTAGTTTTGAGCAGTTCTTC
CASSSRTSFEQFF
>once|NA|TRBV5-6|TRBJ2-7
TGTGCCAGCAGCTTGGACCAGGCCTACGAGCAGTACTTC
CASSLDQAYEQYF
>NA|TRBD2|TRBV5-1|TRBJ2-3
TGCGCCAGCAGCCCGCGGACTAGCGGACGATCTAGCACAGATACGCAGTATTTT
CASSPRTSGRSSTDTQYF
>NA|NA|TRBV4-3|TRBJ2-1
TGCGCCAGCAGCCAAGATCCAAGGGGTCCCTACAATGAGCAGTTCTTC
CASSQDPRGPYNEQFF
>NA|NA|TRBV2|TRBJ1-1
TGTGCCAGCAGTCGGTCGGAAATGAACACTGAAGCTTTCTTT
CASSRSEMNTEAFF
>NA|TRBD2|TRBV28|TRBJ2-3
TGTGCCAGTGGGGGGACTAGCGTAGGTACGCAGTATTTT
CASGGTSVGTQYF
>NA|NA|TRBV9|TRBJ1-5
TGTGCCAGCAGCGTAGCAGGGTTCAATCAGCCCCAGCATTTT
CASSVAGFNQPQHF
>NA|NA|TRBV5-6|TRBJ2-4
TGTGCCAGCAGCTTGCGGACAGAGTTACCGATTCAGTACTTC
CASSLRTELPIQYF
>NA|TRBD1|TRBV9|TRBJ1-6
TGTGCCAGCAGCGAAGCCACAGGGGGAGTTTCACCCCTCCACTTT
CASSEATGGVSPLHF
>NA|TRBD1|TRBV30|TRBJ1-3
TGTGCCTGGTATCACCGGACAGGGGGAGGAAACACCATATATTTT
CAWYHRTGGGNTIYF
>NA|NA|TRBV29-1|TRBJ1-2
TGCAGCGCCTCTCTCGCCCGCCCCAACTATGGCTACACCTTC
CSASLARPNYGYTF
>few|TRBD1|TRBV19|TRBJ1-2
TGTGCCAGTAGTACCCTTGTGACAGGGATTTCGAGAGCGTACTATGGCTACACCTTC
CASSTLVTGISRAYYGYTF
>once|NA|TRBV5-1|TRBJ2-2
TGCGCCAGCAGCGTCATGCCCGCGTCAGACGGGGAGCTGTTTTTT
CASSVMPASDGELFF
>NA|NA|TRBV10-3|TRBJ1-1
TGTGCGAAAAGAATTAAGCCGAACACTGAAGCTTTCTTT
CAKRIKPNTEAFF
>NA|TRBD2|TRBV4-1|TRBJ2-3
TGCGCCAGCAGCCACGATGGGGGGGTAGACACAGATACGCAGTATTTT
CASSHDGGVDTDTQYF
>few|NA|TRBV7-8|TRBJ1-3
TGTGCCAGCAGCTTAAGAGGGGCTGGAAACACCATATATTTT
CASSLRGAGNTIYF
>NA|NA|TRBV9|TRBJ2-3
TGTGCCAGCAGCGGGGACGCAGTAGATACGCAGTATTTT
CASSGDAVDTQYF
>NA|NA|TRBV30|TRBJ1-2
TGTGCCTGGAGTGTACCCTTATCGCGATATGGCTACACCTTC
CAWSVPLSRYGYTF
>once|TRBD1|TRBV7-9|TRBJ1-5
TGTGCCAGCAGCTTAGATCTGACAGGGGGCTACAATCAGCCCCAGCATTTT
CASSLDLTGGYNQPQHF
>NA|NA|TRBV20-1|TRBJ2-5
TGCAGTGCTAGGGTAGCCGGGACACCTTACTTC
CSARVAGTPYF
>few|NA|TRBV28|TRBJ2-5
TGTGCCACATACACAGGAGCCCAAGAGACCCAGTACTTC
CATYTGAQETQYF